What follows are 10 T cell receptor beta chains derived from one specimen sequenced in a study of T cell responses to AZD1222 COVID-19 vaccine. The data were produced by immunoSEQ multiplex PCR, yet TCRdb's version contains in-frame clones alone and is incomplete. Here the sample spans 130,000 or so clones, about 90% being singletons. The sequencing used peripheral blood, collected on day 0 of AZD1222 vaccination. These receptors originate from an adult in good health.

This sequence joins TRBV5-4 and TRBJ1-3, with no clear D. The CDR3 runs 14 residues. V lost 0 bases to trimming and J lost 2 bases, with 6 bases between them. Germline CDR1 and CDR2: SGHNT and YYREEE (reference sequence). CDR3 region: CASSLEPTGNTIYF. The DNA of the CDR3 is TGTGCCAGCAGCTTGGAACCTACTGGAAACACCATATATTTT.

DNA of the CDR3: TGCGCCAGCAGCACTGGGACGGCCACAGATACGCAGTATTTT. This encodes CASSTGTATDTQYF. The V and J genes are TRBV5-1 and TRBJ2-3; D could derive from TRBD1 or TRBD2 (5 bases each). Germline CDR1 SGHRS, CDR2 YFSETQ. V gave up 4 bases and J gave up 2 bases, with 11 bases separating them. This CDR3 comprises 14 residues.

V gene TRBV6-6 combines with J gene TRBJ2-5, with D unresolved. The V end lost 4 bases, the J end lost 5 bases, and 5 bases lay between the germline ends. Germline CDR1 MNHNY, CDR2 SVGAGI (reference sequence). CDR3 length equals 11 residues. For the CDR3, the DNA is TGTGCCAGCAGTTTAGGGGAGACCCAGTACTTC. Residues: CASSLGETQYF.

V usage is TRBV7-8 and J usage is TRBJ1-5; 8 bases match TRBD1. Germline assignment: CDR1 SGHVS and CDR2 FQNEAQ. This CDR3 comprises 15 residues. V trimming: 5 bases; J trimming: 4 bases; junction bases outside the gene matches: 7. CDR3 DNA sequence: TGTGCCAGCAGCCCGACAGGGGCCCTAAATCAGCCCCAGCATTTT. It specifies CASSPTGALNQPQHF.

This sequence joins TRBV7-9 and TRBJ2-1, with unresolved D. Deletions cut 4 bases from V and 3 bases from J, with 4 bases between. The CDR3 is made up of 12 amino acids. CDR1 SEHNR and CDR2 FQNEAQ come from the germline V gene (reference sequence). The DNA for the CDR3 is TGTGCCAGCAGCTGGATCTACAATGAGCAGTTCTTC. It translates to CASSWIYNEQFF.

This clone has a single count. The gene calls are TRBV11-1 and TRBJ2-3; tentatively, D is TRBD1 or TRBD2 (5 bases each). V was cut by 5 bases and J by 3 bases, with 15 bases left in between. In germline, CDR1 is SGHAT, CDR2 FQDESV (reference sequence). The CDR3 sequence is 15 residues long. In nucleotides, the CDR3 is TGTGCCAGCAGCGGGGCGGGCCTGGGGACAGATACGCAGTATTTT. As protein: CASSGAGLGTDTQYF.

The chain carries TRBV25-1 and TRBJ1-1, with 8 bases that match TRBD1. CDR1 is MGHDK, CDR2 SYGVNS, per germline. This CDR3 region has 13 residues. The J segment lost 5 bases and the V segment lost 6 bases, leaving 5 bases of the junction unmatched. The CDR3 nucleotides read TGTGCCAGCAGGCAGGGGGCGCTTACTGAAGCTTTCTTT. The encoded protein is CASRQGALTEAFF.

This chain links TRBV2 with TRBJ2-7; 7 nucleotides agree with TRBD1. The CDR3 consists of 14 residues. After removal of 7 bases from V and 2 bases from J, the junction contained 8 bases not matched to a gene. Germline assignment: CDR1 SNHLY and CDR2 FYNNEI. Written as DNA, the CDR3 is TGTGCCAGCACCCCGGACAGGACCACCTACGAGCAGTACTTC. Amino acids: CASTPDRTTYEQYF.

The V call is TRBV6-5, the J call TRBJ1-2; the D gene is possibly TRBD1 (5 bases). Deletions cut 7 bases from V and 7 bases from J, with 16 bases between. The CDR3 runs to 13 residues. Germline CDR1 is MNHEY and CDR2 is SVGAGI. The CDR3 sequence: CASKRDPEGGYTF. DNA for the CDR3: TGTGCCAGCAAGCGGGACCCTGAGGGTGGCTACACCTTC.

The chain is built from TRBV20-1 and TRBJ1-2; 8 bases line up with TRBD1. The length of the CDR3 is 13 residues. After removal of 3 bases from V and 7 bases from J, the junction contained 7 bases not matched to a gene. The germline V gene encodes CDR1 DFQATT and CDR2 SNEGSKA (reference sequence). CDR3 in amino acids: CSASDRGALGYTF. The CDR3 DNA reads TGCAGTGCTAGTGACAGGGGAGCTCTTGGCTACACCTTC.